This T cell receptor (beta chain) was recorded in a study of T cells in Graves' hyperthyroidism and ophthalmopathy. Study-level results: Before onset, by a median of about seven months, the model predicted ophthalmopathy.

V was pared by 1 base and J by 8 bases, with 10 bases of the junction left unmatched. CDR3 size: 15 residues. The germline V gene has CDR1 DFQATT and CDR2 SNEGSKA (reference sequence). To note about this clonotype: Its antigen is not identified.

RNA transcripts were the template for amplifying TCR beta CDR3 regions. First-round RT-PCR with HTBI primers amplified the TCR CDR3 region. TCRdb redid the calling of the multiplex PCR reads with MiXCR, one entry per CDR3 protein. The sample shows hundreds of thousands of distinct CDR3 sequences, 11% to 15% of them seen only once. This chain links TRBV20-1 with TRBJ2-1; 8 bases match TRBD2. This TCR came from a young woman with Graves' hyperthyroidism. Input material: blood. CDR3 sequence: CSARARLAWRDEQFF. CDR3 DNA sequence: TGCAGTGCTAGAGCCCGACTAGCGTGGAGGGATGAGCAGTTCTTC.